Listed here is a single TCR beta chain. The observed sequence ends 3 residues before the CDR3 terminus, with the missing tail filled in from the germline J gene. With V trimmed by 1 base and J by 7 bases, 9 bases remained unmatched. The CDR3 spans 15 residues. Germline V gene lookup returns CDR1 SEHNR and CDR2 FQNEAQ (reference sequence). The repertoire was sequenced with immunoSEQ multiplex PCR; TCRdb's copy has only in-frame clones and lacks some. This sample's clone table lists about 24,000 clones. This specimen comes from a study of T cells in women clearing cervical HPV infection. The overall study: Controls were women whose single incident HPV16 infection cleared within 12 months without precancer or cancer. Blood came at first lesion visit for cases, post-clearance for controls.

HPV was found by MY09/MY11 PCR and dot-blot genotyping. Sequencing input: blood buffy coat. This receptor was identified in a woman aged 18-69 years with a cervical HPV16 infection that either progressed to CIN3+ or cleared (not recorded which). This chain joins TRBV7-9 and TRBJ1-2; TRBD1 agrees at 7 bases. The DNA read from the CDR3 is TGTGCCAGCAGCTTAGTGTCAGGGGGGTTCGGTGGC. It encodes CASSLVSGGFGG. The whole CDR3 sequence reads CASSLVSGGFGGYTF.